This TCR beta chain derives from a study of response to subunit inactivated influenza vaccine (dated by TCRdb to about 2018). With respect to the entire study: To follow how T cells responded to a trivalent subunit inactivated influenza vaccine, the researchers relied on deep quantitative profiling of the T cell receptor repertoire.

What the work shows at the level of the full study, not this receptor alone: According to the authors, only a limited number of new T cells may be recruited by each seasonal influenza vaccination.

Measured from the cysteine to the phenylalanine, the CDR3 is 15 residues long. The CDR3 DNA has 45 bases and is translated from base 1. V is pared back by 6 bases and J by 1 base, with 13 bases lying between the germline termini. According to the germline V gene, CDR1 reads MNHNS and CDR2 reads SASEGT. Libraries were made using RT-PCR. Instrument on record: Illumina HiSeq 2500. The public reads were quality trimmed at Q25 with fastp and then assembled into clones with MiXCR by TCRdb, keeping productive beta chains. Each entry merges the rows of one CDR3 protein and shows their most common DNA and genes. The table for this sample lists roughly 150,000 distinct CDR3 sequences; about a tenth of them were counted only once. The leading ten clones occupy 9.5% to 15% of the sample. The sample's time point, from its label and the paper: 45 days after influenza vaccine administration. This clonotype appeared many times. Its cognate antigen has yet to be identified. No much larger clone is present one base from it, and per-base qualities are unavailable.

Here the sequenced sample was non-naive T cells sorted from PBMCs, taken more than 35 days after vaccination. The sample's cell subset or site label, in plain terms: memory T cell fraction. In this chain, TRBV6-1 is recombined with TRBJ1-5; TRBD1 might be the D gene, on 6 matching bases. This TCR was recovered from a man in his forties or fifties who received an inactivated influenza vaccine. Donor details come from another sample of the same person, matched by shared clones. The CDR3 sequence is CASSPTGRSNQPQHF. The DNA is TGTGCCAGCAGCCCGACAGGTAGGAGCAATCAGCCCCAGCATTTT.